These T cell receptor beta chains were read from a single sample in a study of a mutant IDH1 vaccine in newly diagnosed glioma. No antigens are known for them. Profiled with immunoSEQ multiplex PCR; TCRdb holds only in-frame clones, not every one. The sample records over 45,000 clones, 75% to 85% being singletons. Sequenced here: PBMCs, sampled from a glioma patient whose treatment included an IDH1 peptide vaccine. The receptors shown here come from a man in his thirties or forties with glioma. The CDR3 runs from the conserved cysteine through the conserved F or W. The D gene is left open where the match is weak. Rows give clone size only sometimes, using once, few, many, or a class for an expanded clone.

V gene,D gene,clone size,J gene,CDR3 protein,CDR3 DNA
TRBV6-4,-,-,TRBJ2-3,CASSDSTVNTQYF,TGTGCCAGCAGTGACTCGACAGTCAATACGCAGTATTTT
TRBV5-6,-,-,TRBJ2-1,CASSLGSTSYNEQFF,TGTGCCAGCAGCTTGGGATCCACCTCCTACAATGAGCAGTTCTTC
TRBV19,TRBD1,-,TRBJ2-5,CASSEGQPQETQYF,TGTGCCAGTAGTGAGGGACAGCCCCAAGAGACCCAGTACTTC
TRBV13,-,few,TRBJ1-1,CASRSTNPRTRALNTEAFF,TGTGCCAGCAGATCGACCAATCCGAGAACCCGAGCCTTGAACACTGAAGCTTTCTTT
TRBV27,-,-,TRBJ2-4,CASSFERALAKNIQYF,TGTGCCAGCAGTTTCGAGCGGGCTCTAGCCAAAAACATTCAGTACTTC
TRBV7-8,-,-,TRBJ2-5,CASSGETQYF,TGTGCCAGCAGCGGGGAGACCCAGTACTTC
TRBV5-1,TRBD1,-,TRBJ1-2,CASSSGTGGFNYGYTF,TGCGCCAGCAGCTCGGGGACAGGGGGGTTCAACTATGGCTACACCTTC
TRBV10-3,-,-,TRBJ1-3,CAISEGGTSGNTIYF,TGTGCCATCAGTGAAGGGGGGACCTCTGGAAACACCATATATTTT
TRBV9,-,-,TRBJ2-5,CASSGVRGETQYF,TGTGCCAGCAGCGGAGTTAGGGGAGAGACCCAGTACTTC
TRBV6-1,-,few,TRBJ1-1,CASSEKVNTEAFF,TGTGCCAGCAGTGAAAAGGTGAACACTGAAGCTTTCTTT
TRBV28,-,-,TRBJ2-4,CASSTTGTRIQYF,TGTGCCAGCAGTACTACAGGGACGCGCATTCAGTACTTC
TRBV5-1,-,-,TRBJ1-1,CASRGVGRNMNTEAFF,TGCGCCAGCCGGGGAGTTGGGCGGAATATGAACACTGAAGCTTTCTTT
TRBV4-2,-,once,TRBJ1-2,CASSQDLISRSGYTF,TGTGCCAGCAGCCAAGATTTGATCAGTCGGAGTGGCTACACCTTC
TRBV28,-,-,TRBJ1-1,CASSQHATGTYEAFF,TGTGCCAGCAGTCAACACGCAACGGGGACCTACGAAGCTTTCTTT
TRBV19,-,-,TRBJ1-3,CASSGFGTRWNTIYF,TGTGCCAGTAGTGGCTTCGGGACTAGGTGGAACACCATATATTTT
TRBV7-2,-,-,TRBJ1-6,CASSSGPGLRDSPLHF,TGTGCCAGCAGCTCCGGACCGGGGCTTAGGGATTCACCCCTCCACTTT
TRBV7-2,-,-,TRBJ1-5,CASSLRDGNQPQHF,TGTGCCAGCAGCCTTAGGGACGGCAATCAGCCCCAGCATTTT
TRBV4-1,TRBD1,-,TRBJ2-1,CASSPNNRGVSNEQFF,TGCGCCAGCAGCCCGAATAACAGGGGTGTGAGCAATGAGCAGTTCTTC
TRBV15,-,-,TRBJ2-1,CATSITISGNNEQFF,TGTGCCACCAGCATTACAATATCGGGGAACAATGAGCAGTTCTTC
TRBV7-6,-,-,TRBJ2-1,CASSPYEETVYNEQFF,TGTGCCAGCAGCCCCTATGAAGAGACAGTCTACAATGAGCAGTTCTTC
TRBV28,-,-,TRBJ2-1,CAVLDLRHNEQFF,TGTGCAGTACTGGACCTACGCCACAATGAGCAGTTCTTC
TRBV18,-,-,TRBJ1-5,CASSPISNQPQHF,TGTGCCAGCTCACCCATAAGCAATCAGCCCCAGCATTTT
TRBV9,TRBD1,-,TRBJ1-3,CASSQGQGRAGNTIYF,TGTGCCAGCAGCCAGGGACAGGGGCGTGCTGGAAACACCATATATTTT
TRBV6-5,-,-,TRBJ1-1,CASSYRPGTEAFF,TGTGCCAGCAGTTACCGTCCGGGGACTGAAGCTTTCTTT
TRBV5-4,-,few,TRBJ1-1,CASSQARLFDLGDTEAFF,TGTGCCAGCAGCCAGGCCCGGCTGTTTGATCTGGGGGACACTGAAGCTTTCTTT
TRBV5-1,-,-,TRBJ2-1,CASSLVTISYNEQFF,TGCGCCAGCAGCTTGGTGACAATATCCTACAATGAGCAGTTCTTC
TRBV4-1,TRBD1,few,TRBJ1-4,CASSRLPGQLNEKLFF,TGCGCCAGCAGCCGCCTCCCGGGACAGCTTAATGAAAAACTGTTTTTT
TRBV6-1,TRBD1,-,TRBJ2-1,CASSEGGQGQFF,TGTGCCAGCAGCGAAGGGGGACAGGGGCAGTTCTTC
TRBV6-5,-,once,TRBJ1-1,CASSDKGINTEAFF,TGTGCCAGCAGTGACAAGGGGATTAACACTGAAGCTTTCTTT
TRBV2,-,-,TRBJ2-1,CASSRNEQFF,TGTGCCAGCAGCAGGAATGAGCAGTTCTTC
TRBV27,-,-,TRBJ2-5,CASRPSRPTMGEQYF,TGTGCCAGCAGACCGAGCCGACCCACTATGGGGGAGCAGTACTTC
TRBV10-3,-,-,TRBJ1-5,CAISKDGNQPQHF,TGTGCCATCAGTAAAGACGGGAATCAGCCCCAGCATTTT
TRBV19,-,-,TRBJ2-7,CASSISSRGLSFGQYF,TGTGCCAGTAGTATATCGAGCCGCGGACTCTCCTTCGGGCAGTACTTC
TRBV27,-,-,TRBJ2-4,CASSLEGVAKNIQYF,TGTGCCAGCAGTTTAGAGGGGGTGGCCAAAAACATTCAGTACTTC
TRBV13,-,few,TRBJ1-1,CASSFSPNTRGMNTEAFF,TGTGCCAGCAGCTTTTCGCCAAATACCAGGGGCATGAACACTGAAGCTTTCTTT
TRBV6-6,-,-,TRBJ1-1,CASSYTNTEAFF,TGTGCCAGCAGTTACACGAACACTGAAGCTTTCTTT
TRBV28,-,-,TRBJ2-2,CASQNPQNTGELFF,TGTGCCAGCCAGAACCCACAGAACACCGGGGAGCTGTTTTTT
TRBV19,TRBD1,-,TRBJ2-2,CASGGGRGHTGELFF,TGTGCCAGCGGGGGCGGCAGGGGGCATACCGGGGAGCTGTTTTTT
TRBV10-3,TRBD2,-,TRBJ2-7,CAISESSRGAYEQYF,TGTGCCATCAGTGAGTCGTCGCGGGGGGCCTACGAGCAGTACTTC
TRBV14,-,-,TRBJ1-2,CASSPLGGAQGYTF,TGTGCCAGCAGCCCCCTGGGGGGGGCGCAAGGCTACACCTTC
TRBV4-1,-,-,TRBJ1-5,CASSQPRSGSNQPQHF,TGCGCCAGCAGCCAACCCCGATCGGGTAGCAATCAGCCCCAGCATTTT
TRBV6-6,TRBD1,-,TRBJ1-6,CASRLEEGANSPLHF,TGTGCCAGCAGGTTGGAGGAGGGGGCTAATTCACCCCTCCACTTT